This entry lists 17 T cell receptor beta chains sequenced from one sample in a study of OX40 agonist ivuxolimab in advanced cancers. Clones were sequenced by immunoSEQ multiplex PCR, and TCRdb holds only the in-frame ones, with some missing. The sample records some 44,000 clones, more than 75% being singletons. The sequencing here drew on CD4+ or CD8+ T cells sorted from blood, taken in a trial of the OX40 agonist ivuxolimab. All receptors derive from an adult with an advanced solid tumor such as melanoma, head and neck, liver or kidney cancer.

This clone was detected only once. The gene calls are TRBV6-5 and TRBJ1-2; 8 bases are a match to TRBD1. The germline V gene encodes CDR1 MNHEY and CDR2 SVGAGI. Trimming removed 0 bases from V and 7 bases from J; junction bases left unmatched: 7. CDR3 length: 15 amino acids. The CDR3 DNA is TGTGCCAGCAGTTACTCGACTACAGGGGGGGCTGGCTACACCTTC. Residues: CASSYSTTGGAGYTF.

In this sample, this clone turned up a few times. The chain is built from TRBV30 and TRBJ2-3, with TRBD1 matching 7 bases. This CDR3 is built from 13 residues. Looked up from germline, CDR1 is GTSNPN and CDR2 is SVGIG (reference sequence). V lost 8 bases to trimming and J lost 2 bases; unmatched junction nucleotides: 7. The CDR3 region is CARTGALTDTQYF. CDR3 bases: TGTGCCAGAACAGGGGCCCTCACAGATACGCAGTATTTT.

The CDR3 DNA is TGTGCCAGTAGTACCCCTCGTATGGGGGGGAACACTGAAGCTTTCTTT. It specifies CASSTPRMGGNTEAFF. The chain joins TRBV19 to TRBJ1-1, with D possibly matching TRBD1 (5 bases). Trimming cost V 4 bases and J 1 base, with 16 bases left between them. The CDR3 runs 16 residues. Germline assignment: CDR1 LNHDA and CDR2 SQIVND (reference sequence).

The chain recombines TRBV7-9 with TRBJ2-2; tentatively, D is TRBD1 (5 bases). The CDR3 covers 17 residues. Trimming cost V 4 bases and J 2 bases, with 17 bases left between them. Germline loops: CDR1 SEHNR, CDR2 FQNEAQ (reference sequence). The CDR3 here is CASSYPRVGLNTGELFF. DNA for the CDR3: TGTGCCAGCAGCTACCCCCGTGTGGGGCTCAACACCGGGGAGCTGTTTTTT.

The rearrangement uses TRBV2 and TRBJ1-2; D is undetermined. Germline V gives CDR1 SNHLY, CDR2 FYNNEI. The CDR3 extends over 14 amino acids. V lost 6 bases and J 5 bases, leaving 16 bases between the germline ends. The CDR3 DNA reads TGTGCCAGCAGACCGACCGACGGGGTTTATGGCTACACCTTC. This translates into CASRPTDGVYGYTF.

This sequence joins TRBV4-2 and TRBJ1-2; 7 nucleotides line up with TRBD1. CDR1 LGHNA and CDR2 YNFKEQ come from the germline V gene. With V trimmed by 1 base and J by 6 bases, 5 bases remained unmatched. This CDR3 has 14 amino acids. CDR3 sequence (DNA): TGTGCCAGCAGCCAAGCCGGACAGGCCGATGGCTACACCTTC. This sequence encodes CASSQAGQADGYTF.

The V and J genes are TRBV5-1 and TRBJ1-1, with 8 nucleotides matching TRBD1. This CDR3 has 14 amino acids. The V gene's germline CDR1 is SGHRS and CDR2 YFSETQ. Trimming cost V 6 bases and J 1 base; bases outside gene matches: 5. The CDR3 sequence: CASMPGTGNTEAFF. The CDR3 DNA follows: TGCGCCAGCATGCCCGGGACAGGGAACACTGAAGCTTTCTTT.

The chain uses TRBV12-5 and TRBJ1-5, with 9 positions matching TRBD1. The CDR3 is made up of 15 amino acids. Germline values: CDR1 LGHNT, CDR2 FRNRAP. J lost 2 bases, V lost 7 bases, and 6 bases had no gene match. This CDR3 is CASAQQGARNQPQHF. CDR3 nucleotide sequence: TGTGCTAGTGCCCAACAGGGGGCCCGCAATCAGCCCCAGCATTTT.

The CDR3 protein is CASTPGGWNEQFF. In DNA form, the CDR3 reads TGTGCCAGCACCCCCGGGGGGTGGAATGAGCAGTTCTTC. This chain connects TRBV2 to TRBJ2-1; 7 bases line up with TRBD2. Losses at the gene ends were 7 bases for V and 7 bases for J; bases not matched to a gene: 7. This CDR3 comprises 13 residues. CDR1 is SNHLY and CDR2 is FYNNEI in the germline V gene.

This clone turned up a few times. The chain is built from TRBV5-1 and TRBJ2-7; 7 positions match TRBD1. CDR1 and CDR2 from the germline V gene are SGHRS and YFSETQ. Trimming took 3 bases from V and 6 from J; bases not matched to a gene: 12. CDR3 length: 15 amino acids. CDR3 protein: CASSSESGQRGEQYF. CDR3 nucleotides: TGCGCCAGCAGCTCCGAATCGGGACAGAGGGGCGAGCAGTACTTC.

The chain employs TRBV4-2 and TRBJ2-3; 8 bases are shared with TRBD2. V lost 4 bases, J lost 2 bases, and 8 bases stayed unmatched. Germline loops: CDR1 LGHNA, CDR2 YNFKEQ. The CDR3 covers 16 residues. This chain's CDR3 is CASSRDVAGTTDTQYF. The CDR3 DNA sequence: TGTGCCAGCAGCCGGGACGTAGCGGGGACCACAGATACGCAGTATTTT.

The gene calls are TRBV9 and TRBJ2-3; 11 positions match TRBD2. This CDR3 is built from 15 residues. From germline, CDR1 is SGDLS and CDR2 YYNGEE. Trimming took 4 bases from V and 1 from J; bases not matched to a gene: 2. DNA for the CDR3: TGTGCCAGCAGCCTACTAGCGGGGGGCACAGATACGCAGTATTTT. As protein: CASSLLAGGTDTQYF.

The rearrangement joins TRBV13 to TRBJ1-1; D possibly corresponds to TRBD1 (5 bases). This CDR3 is built from 14 residues. V dropped 5 bases and J dropped 0 bases, with 10 bases sitting between them. Germline loops: CDR1 PRHDT, CDR2 FYEKMQ (reference sequence). The CDR3 spells CASSLGGMNTEAFF. The CDR3 nucleotides read TGTGCCAGCAGCCTGGGGGGGATGAACACTGAAGCTTTCTTT.

This clone was seen once. This chain connects TRBV28 to TRBJ1-1; D is uncertain. CDR3 length equals 16 residues. Per germline, CDR1 MDHEN and CDR2 SYDVKM. V was clipped by 4 bases and J by 0 bases, with 15 bases between them. DNA for the CDR3: TGTGCCAGCAGTTCCCGCCAGGCTGTGATGAACACTGAAGCTTTCTTT. Translated: CASSSRQAVMNTEAFF.

The chain is built from TRBV5-1 and TRBJ2-1, with 7 bases that match TRBD2. Looked up from germline, CDR1 is SGHRS and CDR2 is YFSETQ. The trim removed 0 bases at V and 7 bases at J, leaving 7 bases unmatched. The CDR3 spans 15 residues. CDR3 region: CASSLDGRPLNEQFF. The CDR3, as DNA: TGCGCCAGCAGCTTGGACGGGAGGCCCCTGAATGAGCAGTTCTTC.

The chain combines TRBV12-5 with TRBJ1-1; possibly TRBD1 for D (5 bases). The length of the CDR3 is 14 residues. Germline CDR1 is LGHNT and CDR2 is FRNRAP. V lost 7 bases to trimming and J lost 5 bases, with 17 bases between them. The CDR3 bases are TGTGCTAGTGCCCCTTGGGGCCGCTTGACTGAAGCTTTCTTT. It codes for CASAPWGRLTEAFF.

The gene calls are TRBV12-5 and TRBJ2-3; D call uncertain. Germline values: CDR1 LGHNT, CDR2 FRNRAP. CDR3 size: 14 residues. The V and J ends lost 2 bases and 4 bases respectively, with 10 bases between them. This CDR3 reads CASGLYLGADTQYF. CDR3 nucleotide sequence: TGTGCTAGTGGTTTGTATCTCGGTGCAGATACGCAGTATTTT.